This T cell receptor beta chain derives from a study of neoadjuvant anti-PD-1 for oral cavity cancer. Study-wide background: Before surgery, most patients got three to four biweekly 3 mg/kg nivolumab doses. General study results and limits: Treg/Th17 ratio rose with pretreatment blood and fell with post-treatment tumor TCRbeta clonality.

V was trimmed by 0 bases and J by 4 bases, leaving 10 bases between them. The germline V gene has CDR1 SGHRS and CDR2 YFSETQ. CDR3 size: 14 residues. About this clone itself: What it binds is unknown.

Produced via immunoSEQ multiplex PCR; TCRdb's table is partial and in-frame only. The sample holds thousands of clones, 60% seen once. These newly diagnosed stage II-IVA oral cavity squamous cell carcinoma patients had no prior systemic or radiation treatment. This sequence was found in a person between 35 and 79 years old with oral cavity squamous cell carcinoma. The rearrangement uses TRBV5-1 and TRBJ1-2; D call uncertain. The specimen comprised tumor tissue, sampled before nivolumab (anti-PD-1) treatment. Here the CDR3 reads CASSLGQALYGYTF. The CDR3 DNA is TGCGCCAGCAGCTTGGGACAAGCCCTCTATGGCTACACCTTC.